The source of this TCR beta chain is a study of control samples from healthy donors and cancer patients. The method was immunoSEQ multiplex PCR; TCRdb's version includes in-frame clones alone and lacks a portion of them. The sample consists of about 170,000 clones, around 94% of them appearing once. This CDR3 comprises 13 residues. Trimming took off 4 bases at V and 0 bases at J, with 5 bases between the two ends. Germline values: CDR1 SGHDT, CDR2 YYEEEE. This clonotype was sampled from a woman aged 18 to 35 in good health. The sample consisted of blood. The chain recombines TRBV5-6 with TRBJ1-3; no firm D call. The CDR3 here is CASSHFSGNTIYF. CDR3 sequence (DNA): TGTGCCAGCAGCCACTTCTCTGGAAACACCATATATTTT.